Presented here are 2 T cell receptor beta chains from one specimen sequenced in a study of blood T cell repertoires in COVID-19. Profiling relied on immunoSEQ multiplex PCR, and the TCRdb table lists in-frame clones only, not all of them. This sample has around 300,000 clones, with roughly 89% found just once. Sample: peripheral blood. The receptors were gathered from a woman aged 35 to 49 with COVID-19, enrolled during active disease.

The chain employs TRBV13 and TRBJ1-1, with 8 bases that match TRBD1. V shed 5 bases and J 3 bases; nucleotides not matched to a gene: 5. Germline CDR1 reads PRHDT; CDR2 reads FYEKMQ (reference sequence). There are 14 residues in the CDR3. The DNA for the CDR3 is TGTGCCAGCAGCATGAACAGGGGGGACACTGAAGCTTTCTTT. Translation: CASSMNRGDTEAFF.

The gene calls are TRBV19 and TRBJ1-1, with a weak D call TRBD1 (5 bases). This CDR3 region has 13 residues. In germline, CDR1 is LNHDA, CDR2 SQIVND (reference sequence). The germline V and J ends were trimmed by 4 bases and 5 bases, with 11 bases remaining between them. The CDR3 region is CASSRTKLTEAFF. The CDR3, as DNA: TGTGCCAGTAGTAGGACAAAACTTACTGAAGCTTTCTTT.